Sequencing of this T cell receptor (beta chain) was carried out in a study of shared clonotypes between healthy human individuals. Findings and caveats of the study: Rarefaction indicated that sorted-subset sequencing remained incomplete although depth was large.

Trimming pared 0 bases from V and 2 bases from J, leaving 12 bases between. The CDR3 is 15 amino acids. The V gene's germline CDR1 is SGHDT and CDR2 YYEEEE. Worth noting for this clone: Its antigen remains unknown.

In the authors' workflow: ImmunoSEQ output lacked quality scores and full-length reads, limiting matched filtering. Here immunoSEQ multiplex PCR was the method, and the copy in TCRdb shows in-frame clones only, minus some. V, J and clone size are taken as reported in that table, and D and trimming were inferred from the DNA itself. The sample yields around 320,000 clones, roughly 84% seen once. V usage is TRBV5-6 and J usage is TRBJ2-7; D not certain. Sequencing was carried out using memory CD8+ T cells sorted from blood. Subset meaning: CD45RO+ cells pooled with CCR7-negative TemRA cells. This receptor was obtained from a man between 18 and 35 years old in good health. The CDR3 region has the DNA TGTGCCAGCAGCTTGGCGACTTTCCGGACCTACGAGCAGTACTTC. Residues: CASSLATFRTYEQYF.